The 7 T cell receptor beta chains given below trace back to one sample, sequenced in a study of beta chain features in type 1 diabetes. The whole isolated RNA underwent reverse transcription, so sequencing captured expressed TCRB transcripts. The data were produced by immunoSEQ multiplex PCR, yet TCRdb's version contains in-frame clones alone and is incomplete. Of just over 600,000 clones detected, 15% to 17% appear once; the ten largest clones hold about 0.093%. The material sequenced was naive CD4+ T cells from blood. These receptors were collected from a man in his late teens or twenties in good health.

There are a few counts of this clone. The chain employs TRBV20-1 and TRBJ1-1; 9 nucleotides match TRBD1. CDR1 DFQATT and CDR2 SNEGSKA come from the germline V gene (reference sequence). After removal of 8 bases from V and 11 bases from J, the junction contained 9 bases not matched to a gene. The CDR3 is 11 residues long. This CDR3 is CSNNRGRVAFF. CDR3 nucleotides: TGCAGTAATAACAGGGGGCGCGTCGCTTTCTTT.

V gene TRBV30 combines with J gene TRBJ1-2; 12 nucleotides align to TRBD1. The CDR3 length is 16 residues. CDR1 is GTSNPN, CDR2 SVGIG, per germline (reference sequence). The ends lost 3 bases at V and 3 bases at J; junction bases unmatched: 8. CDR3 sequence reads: CAWRGQRDRGHYGYTF. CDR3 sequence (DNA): TGTGCCTGGAGGGGACAGCGGGACAGGGGGCACTATGGCTACACCTTC. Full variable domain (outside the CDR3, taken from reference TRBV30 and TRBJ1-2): SQTIHQWPATLVQPVGSPLSLECTVEGTSNPNLYWYRQAAGRGLQLLFYSVGIGQISSEVPQNLSASRPQDRQFILSSKKLLLSDSGFYLCAWRGQRDRGHYGYTFGSGTRLTVV.

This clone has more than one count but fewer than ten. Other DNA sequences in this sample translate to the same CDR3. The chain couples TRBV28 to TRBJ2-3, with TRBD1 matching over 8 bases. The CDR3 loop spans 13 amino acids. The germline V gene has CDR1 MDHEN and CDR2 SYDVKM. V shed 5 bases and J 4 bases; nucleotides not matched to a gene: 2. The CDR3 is CASSLQGADTQYF. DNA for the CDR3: TGTGCCAGCAGTCTACAGGGGGCAGATACGCAGTATTTT.

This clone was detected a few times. The CDR3 spells CASSLGTSPNEQFF. The CDR3 region has the DNA TGCGCCAGCAGCTTGGGGACTAGCCCCAATGAGCAGTTCTTC. The chain carries TRBV5-1 and TRBJ2-1; 8 nucleotides match TRBD2. The germline CDR1 and CDR2 sequences are SGHRS and YFSETQ. Losses at the gene ends were 0 bases for V and 6 bases for J; bases not matched to a gene: 2. The CDR3 runs 14 residues.

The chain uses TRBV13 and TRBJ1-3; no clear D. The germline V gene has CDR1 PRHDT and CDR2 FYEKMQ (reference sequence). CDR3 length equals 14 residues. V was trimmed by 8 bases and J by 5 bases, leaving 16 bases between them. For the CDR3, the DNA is TGTGCCAGCGGACGGGTTATCTCGCGAAACACCATATATTTT. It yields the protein CASGRVISRNTIYF.

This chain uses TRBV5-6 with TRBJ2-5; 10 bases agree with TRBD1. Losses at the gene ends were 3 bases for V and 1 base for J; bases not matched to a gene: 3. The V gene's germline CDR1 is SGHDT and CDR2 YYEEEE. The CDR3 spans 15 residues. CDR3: CASSSGTGAQETQYF. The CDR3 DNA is TGTGCCAGCAGCTCTGGGACAGGGGCCCAAGAGACCCAGTACTTC.

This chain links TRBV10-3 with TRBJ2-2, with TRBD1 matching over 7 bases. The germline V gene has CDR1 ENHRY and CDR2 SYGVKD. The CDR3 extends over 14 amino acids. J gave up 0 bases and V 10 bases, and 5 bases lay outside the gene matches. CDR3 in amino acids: CATADRPNTGELFF. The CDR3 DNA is TGTGCCACCGCGGACAGGCCGAACACCGGGGAGCTGTTTTTT.